One T cell receptor beta chain is described in this entry. Its specificity is not known. The treatment was: roughly 10-day PBMC culture with coronavirus spike peptide pools or control peptides (ViraFEST assay). For ViraFEST, peptide pools expanded antigen-specific T cells, after which the TCRs were sequenced. Positive tests by PCR, dated March to December 2020, predated US Alpha, Beta and Delta variants. The entry originates in a study of vaccination and CD4 T cells after COVID-19. Turning to the study itself: SARS-CoV-2 PCR on nasal swabs had been positive for the convalescent patients; nine were mild and one was severe.

Sequence data for DNA of cultured CD4+ T cells were generated by the Oncomine TCR Beta short-read assay. Genomic DNA was isolated from cultured CD4+ T cells. TCRdb independently ran MiXCR on the PCR reads; one entry per CDR3 protein. The table lists 15,000 to 20,000 distinct CDR3 sequences, roughly 62% of them singletons, with roughly 5% in the top ten. The CDR3 covers 14 residues. Germline assignment: CDR1 SQVTM and CDR2 ANQGSEA. The V and J ends lost 1 base and 3 bases respectively, with 7 bases between them. The source is a human donor who had recovered from COVID-19. This specimen consisted of CD4+ T cells from blood, cultured in vitro, obtained after SARS-CoV-2 vaccination. This chain connects TRBV29-1 to TRBJ2-6, with no clear D. The CDR3 protein is CSVEGDGGANVLTF. The CDR3 bases are TGCAGCGTTGAAGGGGATGGTGGGGCCAACGTCCTGACTTTC.